A selection of T cell receptor beta chains follows, all from one sample in a study of control samples from healthy donors and cancer patients. Sequenced by immunoSEQ multiplex PCR; TCRdb stores in-frame clones only, minus some. Of approximately 94,000 clones listed, roughly 87% were seen once; the top ten hold about 18%. Sequencing was performed on blood. The receptors originated from a woman between 50 and 59 years old in good health. Each CDR3 is given without its conserved first and last residue.

v_gene,j_gene,CDR3aa
TRBV4-1,TRBJ2-7,ASSQFAFYEQY
TRBV6-4,TRBJ1-1,ASSEQGNTEAF
TRBV19,TRBJ1-1,ASSIDYLDSFVSNTEAF
TRBV15,TRBJ2-5,ATSEPLNPQY
TRBV15,TRBJ1-1,ATSRPIRAEAF
TRBV10-2,TRBJ2-2,ASSIRRPEAGELF
TRBV5-1,TRBJ2-3,ASSLFAGTDTQY
TRBV5-6,TRBJ2-7,ASSYGQGEYEQY
TRBV4-3,TRBJ2-2,ASSQDRGNAGELF
TRBV25-1,TRBJ1-3,ASSGVGSSGNTIY
TRBV7-9,TRBJ1-1,ASSKRENTEAF
TRBV6-1,TRBJ2-2,ASSELVGEGTGELF
TRBV7-3,TRBJ1-6,ASSLFGSGSPLH
TRBV19,TRBJ2-1,ASSIKDRGYNEQF
TRBV6-6,TRBJ1-1,ASSPREGTEAF
TRBV11-1,TRBJ1-1,ASSFTGAGLTEAF